This T cell receptor (beta chain) was found in a study of cytomegalovirus exposure and HLA in healthy donors. Study-wide results and caveats: In vitro assays verified that three CMV-associated chains recognized CMV antigens specifically. Sequencing likely generated an artifact that appeared as a cluster of highly shared sequence variants. The study labeled 150 or so TCR beta chains cytomegalovirus-associated.

The PCR ran on 60 Vbeta and 13 Jbeta primers. TCRdb keeps only in-frame clones here, not all; method: immunoSEQ multiplex PCR. The data hold tens of thousands of clones, with just under 70% observed a single time. This clone was seen just once. Antigen specificity is unknown. Sequenced input: PBMCs. The receptor's source is a woman aged 50 to 65 in good health and CMV-seropositive.

In DNA, the CDR3 is TGTGCCAGCAGCGTAGGGGCGGGAGGAGGTGAGACCCAGTACTTC. Translating gives CASSVGAGGGETQYF. The chain recombines TRBV9 with TRBJ2-5, with TRBD2 matching 8 bases. The CDR3 sequence is 15 residues long. CDR1 SGDLS and CDR2 YYNGEE come from the germline V gene. J was trimmed by 5 bases and V by 0 bases; bases with no gene match: 6.